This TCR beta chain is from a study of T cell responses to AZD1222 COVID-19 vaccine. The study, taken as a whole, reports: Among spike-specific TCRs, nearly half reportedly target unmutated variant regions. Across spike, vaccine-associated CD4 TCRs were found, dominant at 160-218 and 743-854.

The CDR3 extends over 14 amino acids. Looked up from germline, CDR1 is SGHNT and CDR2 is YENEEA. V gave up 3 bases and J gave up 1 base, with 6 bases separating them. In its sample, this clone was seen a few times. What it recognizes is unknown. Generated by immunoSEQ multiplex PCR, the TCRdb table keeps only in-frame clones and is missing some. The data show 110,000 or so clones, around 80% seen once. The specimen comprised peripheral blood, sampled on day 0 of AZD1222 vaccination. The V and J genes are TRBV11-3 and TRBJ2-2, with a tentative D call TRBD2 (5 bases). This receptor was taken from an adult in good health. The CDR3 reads CASSFGGNTGELFF. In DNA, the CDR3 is TGTGCCAGCAGCTTTGGAGGGAACACCGGGGAGCTGTTTTTT.